Below, 16 T cell receptor beta chains from the same sample are listed, as sequenced in a study of CXCR3-negative and CXCR3-positive naive CD8 T cells. All TRB cDNA libraries came from 5' RACE performed with UMI labels. TCRdb reprocessed the 5' RACE reads; each CDR3 protein has one entry and no DNA is given. The table lists thousands of distinct CDR3 sequences. Sequencing was performed on naive CXCR3- CD8+ T cells from blood. Subset meaning: CD45RO-CCR7+CD27+CD95- naive CD8+ T cells lacking CXCR3 (TNR3-). All receptors derive from a human donor in good health. Some clones in this sample may be carry-over from other donors' samples.

This sequence joins TRBV28 and TRBJ2-7. The CDR3 is 13 amino acids. The germline V gene encodes CDR1 MDHEN and CDR2 SYDVKM. The CDR3 here is CASSLQDSYEQYF.

This clonotype shows up as medium-sized (0.01 to 0.1%) by frequency. The chain links TRBV3-1 to TRBJ2-1; without DNA, the TCRdb call of TRBD2 cannot be checked. This CDR3 has 11 residues. CDR1 is LGHDT and CDR2 is YNNKEL in the germline V gene (reference sequence). CDR3 residues: CASSFSGEQFF.

Judged by frequency, this clonotype is medium-sized (0.01 to 0.1%). V and J are TRBV2 and TRBJ1-5. Germline values: CDR1 SNHLY, CDR2 FYNNEI. The CDR3 has 14 residues. The CDR3 protein is CASSDVQGNQPQHF.

The rearrangement joins TRBV19 to TRBJ2-5. The CDR3 has 13 residues. Germline CDR1 and CDR2: LNHDA and SQIVND (reference sequence). The CDR3 sequence: CASSPEAKRTQYF.

The CDR3 reads CASSPNTDTQYF. This chain links TRBV6-6 with TRBJ2-3. Germline CDR1 is MNHNY and CDR2 is SVGAGI (reference sequence). The CDR3 length is 12 residues.

The chain uses TRBV29-1 and TRBJ2-1; TCRdb reports TRBD2, a call that lacks DNA to check it against. Per the germline V gene, CDR1 is SQVTM and CDR2 is ANQGSEA. This CDR3 is 14 amino acids long. The CDR3 here is CTIRADSGNNEQFF.

Judged by frequency, this clonotype is medium-sized. J is TRBJ1-2 and V is TRBV23-1; TCRdb selects TRBD1, and the lack of DNA leaves this call unchecked. TRBV23-1 is identified as an open reading frame with a role that is uncertain. The CDR3 totals 14 residues. This CDR3 is CASSQVRQSKGYTF.

This chain connects TRBV29-1 to TRBJ2-6. This CDR3 spans 17 amino acids. Germline CDR1 SQVTM, CDR2 ANQGSEA. The CDR3 spells CSVEGWQGASGANVLTF.

This clonotype is labeled medium-sized (0.01 to 0.1%) based on frequency. The chain has TRBV5-1 and TRBJ2-1; TCRdb's D call of TRBD2 is untestable without DNA. The CDR3 spans 16 residues. The germline V gene has CDR1 SGHRS and CDR2 YFSETQ. Here the CDR3 reads CASSYGLAGNRGEQFF. The entire variable domain, with the rest obtained from reference TRBV5-1 and TRBJ2-1, is as follows: KAGVTQTPRYLIKTRGQQVTLSCSPISGHRSVSWYQQTPGQGLQFLFEYFSETQRNKGNFPGRFSGRQFSNSRSEMNVSTLELGDSALYLCASSYGLAGNRGEQFFGPGTRLTVL.

This clonotype is labeled medium-sized based on frequency. This chain uses TRBV4-2 with TRBJ2-2; TCRdb picks TRBD2, but there is no DNA to check that call. Germline V gene lookup returns CDR1 LGHNA and CDR2 YNFKEQ. This CDR3 region has 19 residues. The CDR3 reads CASSQAPSIAGGQTGELFF.

This clonotype is called medium-sized based on its frequency. The chain uses TRBV15 and TRBJ2-7; TCRdb's assignment of TRBD2 cannot be checked, as there is no DNA. Germline V gives CDR1 LNHNV, CDR2 YYDKDF (reference sequence). This CDR3 is built from 15 residues. The CDR3 spells CATSSTSGSPYEQYF.

V is TRBV19 and J is TRBJ1-6. CDR1 and CDR2 (germline): LNHDA, SQIVND (reference sequence). This CDR3 is 12 amino acids long. The chain's CDR3 is CASKDGIGPLHF.

This clonotype counts as medium-sized by frequency. The chain links TRBV7-8 to TRBJ2-3; the D call from TCRdb, TRBD2, cannot be confirmed without DNA. The CDR3 has 19 residues. CDR1 is SGHVS and CDR2 is FQNEAQ in the germline V gene. The CDR3 loop reads CASSLPAQTPSEPTDTQYF.

The chain couples TRBV12-5 to TRBJ1-1; TCRdb proposes TRBD1, but this gene call is untestable without DNA. CDR3 length: 19 amino acids. Germline assignment: CDR1 LGHNT and CDR2 FRNRAP. CDR3 residues: CASAARYKQGDLGDTEAFF.

Considering frequency, this clonotype is medium-sized (0.01 to 0.1%). The chain combines TRBV29-1 with TRBJ2-1; with no DNA, the TCRdb D assignment of TRBD2 cannot be verified. The CDR3 totals 15 residues. Germline V gene data show CDR1 as SQVTM and CDR2 as ANQGSEA. The CDR3 sequence is CSPEKTSGSYNEQFF.

The rearrangement links TRBV29-1 to TRBJ2-5; as DNA is missing, the TRBD2 call by TCRdb cannot be tested. Per germline, CDR1 SQVTM and CDR2 ANQGSEA. The CDR3 spans 13 residues. The CDR3 is CSVVGLAGETQYF. The whole variable domain, remainder taken from reference TRBV29-1 and TRBJ2-5, is SAVISQKPSRDICQRGTSLTIQCQVDSQVTMMFWYRQQPGQSLTLIATANQGSEATYESGFVIDKFPISRPNLTFSTLTVSNMSPEDSSIYLCSVVGLAGETQYFGPGTRLLVL.